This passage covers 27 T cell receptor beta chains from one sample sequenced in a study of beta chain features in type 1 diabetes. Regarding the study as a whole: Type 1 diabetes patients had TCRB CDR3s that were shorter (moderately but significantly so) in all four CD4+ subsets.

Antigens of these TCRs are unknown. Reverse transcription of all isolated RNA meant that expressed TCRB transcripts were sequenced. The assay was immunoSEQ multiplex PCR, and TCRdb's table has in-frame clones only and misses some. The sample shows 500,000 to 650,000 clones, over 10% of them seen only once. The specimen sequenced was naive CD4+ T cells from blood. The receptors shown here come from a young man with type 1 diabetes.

CDR3 sequence reads: CASSAQGAASYEQYF. In nucleotides, the CDR3 is TGTGCCAGCAGTGCCCAGGGGGCGGCCTCCTACGAGCAGTACTTC. The chain combines TRBV25-1 with TRBJ2-7; 8 bases fit TRBD1. The trim removed 4 bases at V and 0 bases at J, leaving 5 bases unmatched. This CDR3 is 15 amino acids long. Germline-derived CDR1 and CDR2 are MGHDK and SYGVNS.

CDR3 DNA: TGTGCCAGTAGTAGTGGGGGGAACACTGAAGCTTTCTTT. It codes for CASSSGGNTEAFF. The chain employs TRBV6-4 and TRBJ1-1, with D perhaps TRBD1 (5 bases). The CDR3 runs to 13 residues. The V end lost 9 bases, the J end lost 1 base, and 12 bases lay between the germline ends. The germline gives CDR1 MRHNA, CDR2 SNTAGT.

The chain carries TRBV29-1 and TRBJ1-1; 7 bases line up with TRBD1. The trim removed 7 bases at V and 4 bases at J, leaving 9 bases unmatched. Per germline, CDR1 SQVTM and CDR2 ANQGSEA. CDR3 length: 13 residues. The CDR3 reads CSARDRETTEAFF. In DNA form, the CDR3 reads TGCAGCGCCCGTGACAGGGAGACCACTGAAGCTTTCTTT.

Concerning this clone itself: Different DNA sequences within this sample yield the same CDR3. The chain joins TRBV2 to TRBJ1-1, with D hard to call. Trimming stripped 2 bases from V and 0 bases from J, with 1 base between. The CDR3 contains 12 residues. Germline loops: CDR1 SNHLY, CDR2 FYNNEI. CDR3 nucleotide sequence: TGTGCCAGCAGTGAACTGAACACTGAAGCTTTCTTT. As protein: CASSELNTEAFF.

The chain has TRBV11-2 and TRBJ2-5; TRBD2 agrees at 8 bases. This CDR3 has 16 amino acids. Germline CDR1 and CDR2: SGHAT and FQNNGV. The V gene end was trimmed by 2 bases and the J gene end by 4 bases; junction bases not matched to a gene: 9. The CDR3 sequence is CASSLNTGGAGETQYF. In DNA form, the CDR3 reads TGTGCCAGCAGCTTAAACACCGGGGGGGCCGGAGAGACCCAGTACTTC.

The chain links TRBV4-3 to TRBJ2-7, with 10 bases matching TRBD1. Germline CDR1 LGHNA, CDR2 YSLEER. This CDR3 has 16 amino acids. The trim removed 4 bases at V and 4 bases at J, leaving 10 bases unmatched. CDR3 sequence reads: CASSPQPGQGRYEQYF. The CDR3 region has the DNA TGCGCCAGCAGCCCGCAGCCGGGACAGGGGCGGTACGAGCAGTACTTC.

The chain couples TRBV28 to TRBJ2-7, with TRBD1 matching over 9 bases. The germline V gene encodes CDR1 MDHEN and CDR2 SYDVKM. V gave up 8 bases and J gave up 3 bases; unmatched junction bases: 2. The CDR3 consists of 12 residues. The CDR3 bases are TGTGCCAGCGGACAGGGGCTCTACGAGCAGTACTTC. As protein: CASGQGLYEQYF.

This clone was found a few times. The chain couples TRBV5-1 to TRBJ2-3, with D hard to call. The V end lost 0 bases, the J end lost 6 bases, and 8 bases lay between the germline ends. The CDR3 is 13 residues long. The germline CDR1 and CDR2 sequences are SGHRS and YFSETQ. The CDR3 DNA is TGCGCCAGCAGCTTGGTTTCGTCTGATACGCAGTATTTT. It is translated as CASSLVSSDTQYF.

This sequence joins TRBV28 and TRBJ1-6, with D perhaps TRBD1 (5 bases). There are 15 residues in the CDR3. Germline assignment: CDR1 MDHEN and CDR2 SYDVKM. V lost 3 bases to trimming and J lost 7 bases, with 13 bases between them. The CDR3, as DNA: TGTGCCAGCAGTTTTCCCGACAGAAAGAATTCACCCCTCCACTTT. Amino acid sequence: CASSFPDRKNSPLHF.

The CDR3 here is CASSSPEGGTEAFF. CDR3 DNA: TGTGCCAGCAGCTCCCCCGAGGGTGGCACTGAAGCTTTCTTT. The chain recombines TRBV7-9 with TRBJ1-1; D gene unclear. The CDR3 is made up of 14 amino acids. Trimming cost V 4 bases and J 4 bases, with 13 bases left between them. Germline V lookup: CDR1 SEHNR, CDR2 FQNEAQ (reference sequence).

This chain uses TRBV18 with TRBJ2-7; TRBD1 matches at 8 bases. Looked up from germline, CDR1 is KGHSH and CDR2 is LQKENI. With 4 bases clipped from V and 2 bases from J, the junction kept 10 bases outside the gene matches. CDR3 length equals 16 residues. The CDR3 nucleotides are TGTGCCAGCTCACGGATGACAGGGGTTTCTACCTACGAGCAGTACTTC. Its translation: CASSRMTGVSTYEQYF.

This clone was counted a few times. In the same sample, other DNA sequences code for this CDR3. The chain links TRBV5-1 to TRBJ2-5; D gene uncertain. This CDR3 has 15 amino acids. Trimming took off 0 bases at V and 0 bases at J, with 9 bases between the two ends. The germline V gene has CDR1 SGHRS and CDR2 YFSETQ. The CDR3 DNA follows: TGCGCCAGCAGCTTGGCCGGGCAGTACCAAGAGACCCAGTACTTC. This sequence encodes CASSLAGQYQETQYF.

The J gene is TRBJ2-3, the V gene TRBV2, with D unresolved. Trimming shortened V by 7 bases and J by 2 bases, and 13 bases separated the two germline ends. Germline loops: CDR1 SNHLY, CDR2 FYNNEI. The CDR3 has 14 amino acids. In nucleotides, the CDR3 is TGTGCCAGCATCCTCGGGCAGGCCACAGATACGCAGTATTTT. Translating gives CASILGQATDTQYF.

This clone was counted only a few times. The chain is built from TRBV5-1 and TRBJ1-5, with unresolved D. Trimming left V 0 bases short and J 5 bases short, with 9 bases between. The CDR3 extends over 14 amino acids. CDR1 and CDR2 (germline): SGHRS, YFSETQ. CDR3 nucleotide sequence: TGCGCCAGCAGCTTGGGAGGTTCGCATCAGCCCCAGCATTTT. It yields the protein CASSLGGSHQPQHF.

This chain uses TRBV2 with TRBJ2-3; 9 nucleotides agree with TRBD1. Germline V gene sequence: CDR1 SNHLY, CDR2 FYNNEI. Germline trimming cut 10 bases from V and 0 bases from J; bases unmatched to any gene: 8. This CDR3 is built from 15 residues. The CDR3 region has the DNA TGTGCCATCGGGACAGGGCGAACTAGCACAGATACGCAGTATTTT. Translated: CAIGTGRTSTDTQYF.

CDR3 DNA sequence: TGTGCCAGCAGCTTAGGGGAATACGAGCAGTACTTC. It yields the protein CASSLGEYEQYF. This chain uses TRBV5-4 with TRBJ2-7; the D gene is possibly TRBD1 (5 bases). Germline-derived CDR1 and CDR2 are SGHNT and YYREEE (reference sequence). The CDR3 runs to 12 residues. The V gene lost 2 bases and the J gene lost 4 bases, with 7 bases spanning the gap.

CDR3 sequence: CASSPDRDTQYF. In DNA, the CDR3 is TGTGCCAGCAGCCCGGACAGAGATACGCAGTATTTT. The rearrangement joins TRBV7-8 to TRBJ2-3; weak D call: TRBD1 (6 bases). The CDR3 runs to 12 residues. Germline V gene sequence: CDR1 SGHVS, CDR2 FQNEAQ. V shed 5 bases and J shed 5 bases, with 8 bases lying between them.

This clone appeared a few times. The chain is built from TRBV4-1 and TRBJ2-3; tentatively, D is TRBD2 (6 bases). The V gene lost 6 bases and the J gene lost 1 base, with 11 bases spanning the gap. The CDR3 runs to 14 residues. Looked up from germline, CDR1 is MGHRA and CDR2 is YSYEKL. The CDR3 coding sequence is TGCGCCAGCAGAGGCGGGGCGGGCACAGATACGCAGTATTTT. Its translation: CASRGGAGTDTQYF.

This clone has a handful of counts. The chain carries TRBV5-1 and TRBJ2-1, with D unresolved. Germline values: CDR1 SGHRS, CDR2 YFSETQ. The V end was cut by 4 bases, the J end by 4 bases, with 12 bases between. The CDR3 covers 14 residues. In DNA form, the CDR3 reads TGCGCCAGCAGCCTACTCGGACCATACAATGAGCAGTTCTTC. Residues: CASSLLGPYNEQFF. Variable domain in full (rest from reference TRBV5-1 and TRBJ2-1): KAGVTQTPRYLIKTRGQQVTLSCSPISGHRSVSWYQQTPGQGLQFLFEYFSETQRNKGNFPGRFSGRQFSNSRSEMNVSTLELGDSALYLCASSLLGPYNEQFFGPGTRLTVL.

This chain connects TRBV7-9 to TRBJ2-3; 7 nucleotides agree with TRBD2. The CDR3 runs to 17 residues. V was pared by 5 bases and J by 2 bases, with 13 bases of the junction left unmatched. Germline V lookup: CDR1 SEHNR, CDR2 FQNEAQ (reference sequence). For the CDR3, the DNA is TGTGCCAGCAGCCCCCTCGGTGCGGGGGAGTCCACAGATACGCAGTATTTT. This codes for CASSPLGAGESTDTQYF.

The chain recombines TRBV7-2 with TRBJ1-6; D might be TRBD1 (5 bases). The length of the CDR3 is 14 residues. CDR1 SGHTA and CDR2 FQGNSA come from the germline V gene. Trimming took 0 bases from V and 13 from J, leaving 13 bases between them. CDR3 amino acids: CASSLASRASPLHF. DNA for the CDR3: TGTGCCAGCAGCTTAGCGTCCAGGGCTTCGCCCCTCCACTTT.

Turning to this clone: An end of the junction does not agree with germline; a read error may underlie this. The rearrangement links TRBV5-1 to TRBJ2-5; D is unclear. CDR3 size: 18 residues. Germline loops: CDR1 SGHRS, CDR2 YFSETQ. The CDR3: CASSLGRNRVIGQKTQYF. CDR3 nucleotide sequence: TGCGCCAGCAGCTTGGGACGCAACCGGGTTATCGGCCAAAAGACCCAGTACTTC.

CDR3 sequence (DNA): TGTGCCAGCAGAACGGACGGCAATCAGCCCCAGCATTTT. Translated, it gives CASRTDGNQPQHF. The chain links TRBV2 to TRBJ1-5; no reliable D call. From germline, CDR1 is SNHLY and CDR2 FYNNEI. Trimming cost V 6 bases and J 2 bases, with 8 bases left between them. The length of the CDR3 is 13 residues.

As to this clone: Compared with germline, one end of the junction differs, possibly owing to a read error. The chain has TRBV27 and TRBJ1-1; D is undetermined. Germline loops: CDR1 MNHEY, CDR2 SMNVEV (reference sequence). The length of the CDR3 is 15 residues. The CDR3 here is CASNLGPRGHTEAFF. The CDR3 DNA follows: TGTGCCAGCAATTTAGGGCCGCGGGGTCACACTGAAGCTTTCTTT.

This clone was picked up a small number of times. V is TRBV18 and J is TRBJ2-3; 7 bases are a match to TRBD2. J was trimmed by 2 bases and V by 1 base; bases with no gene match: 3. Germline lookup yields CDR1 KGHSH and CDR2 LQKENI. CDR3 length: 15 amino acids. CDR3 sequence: CASSPQREPTDTQYF. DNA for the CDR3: TGTGCCAGCTCACCACAGCGGGAACCCACAGATACGCAGTATTTT.

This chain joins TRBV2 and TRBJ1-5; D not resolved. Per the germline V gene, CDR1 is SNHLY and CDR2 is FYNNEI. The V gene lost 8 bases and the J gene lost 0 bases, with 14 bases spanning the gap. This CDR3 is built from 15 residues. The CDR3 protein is CASQREEYSNQPQHF. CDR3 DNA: TGTGCCAGCCAGCGGGAGGAGTATAGCAATCAGCCCCAGCATTTT.

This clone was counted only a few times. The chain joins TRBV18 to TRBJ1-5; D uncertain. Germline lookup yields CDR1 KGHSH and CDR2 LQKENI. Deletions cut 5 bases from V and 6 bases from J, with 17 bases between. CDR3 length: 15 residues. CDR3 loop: CASSGQTVEIQPQHF. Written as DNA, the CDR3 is TGTGCCAGCTCAGGCCAGACGGTAGAAATTCAGCCCCAGCATTTT.